One sample yielded the 20 T cell receptor beta chains listed below, sequenced in a study of early T cells in non-severe SARS-CoV-2 infection (dated by TCRdb to about 2021). The library was made by 5' RACE. This sample was sequenced with a NextSeq 500. TCRdb reprocessing: public reads trimmed at Q25 with fastp, clones called with MiXCR, in-frame beta chains kept. Every CDR3 protein is listed once, alongside the most common genes and DNA of its rows. The sample data list about 61,000 distinct CDR3 sequences, and about 10% of these were observed just once. About 1.5% of the sample is in the top ten clones. Specimen: whole blood. The receptors were gathered from an adult who was a healthcare worker with PCR-confirmed SARS-CoV-2 infection or an uninfected control (not recorded which).

This sequence joins TRBV6-6 and TRBJ2-7; D may correspond to TRBD1 or TRBD2 (5 bases each). V was pared by 0 bases and J by 10 bases, with 19 bases between. Looked up from germline, CDR1 is MNHNY and CDR2 is SVGAGI (reference sequence). The CDR3 loop spans 15 amino acids. In DNA, the CDR3 is TGTGCCAGCAGTTACTCGGGGACCCCACCCCAGGATCAGTACTTC. Residues: CASSYSGTPPQDQYF.

This clonotype was detected many times. The V call is TRBV20-1, the J call TRBJ2-3; 12 nucleotides line up with TRBD2. This CDR3 comprises 15 residues. Germline V gene sequence: CDR1 DFQATT, CDR2 SNEGSKA (reference sequence). The V gene end was trimmed by 5 bases and the J gene end by 0 bases; junction bases not matched to a gene: 3. CDR3 protein: CSASGTSGSTDTQYF. DNA of the CDR3: TGCAGTGCTTCCGGGACTAGCGGGAGCACAGATACGCAGTATTTT.

V and J are TRBV29-1 and TRBJ2-3, with D uncertain. The CDR3 loop spans 14 amino acids. V lost 7 bases, J lost 2 bases, and 16 bases lay in between. The germline gives CDR1 SQVTM, CDR2 ANQGSEA. CDR3 coding DNA: TGCAGCGGGAAAAGGGTACAGCCCACAGATACGCAGTATTTT. Protein sequence: CSGKRVQPTDTQYF.

At least ten counts were recorded for this clonotype. The CDR3, as DNA: TGCAGCTCCCCACAGGGGGCGGGAGATACGCAGTATTTT. It codes for CSSPQGAGDTQYF. The genes are TRBV29-1 and TRBJ2-3, with 9 bases identical to TRBD1. The CDR3 covers 13 residues. Germline trimming cut 8 bases from V and 5 bases from J; bases unmatched to any gene: 8. Germline CDR1 reads SQVTM; CDR2 reads ANQGSEA.

The chain employs TRBV7-2 and TRBJ2-1; 8 bases agree with TRBD2. With 5 bases clipped from V and 7 bases from J, the junction kept 13 bases outside the gene matches. The CDR3 contains 16 residues. Germline loops: CDR1 SGHTA, CDR2 FQGNSA. The CDR3, as DNA: TGTGCCAGCAGCCCTAGGGCGGGACTAGGGACAAATGAGCAGTTCTTC. Translating it yields CASSPRAGLGTNEQFF. The whole variable domain, remainder taken from reference TRBV7-2 and TRBJ2-1, is GAGVSQSPSNKVTEKGKDVELRCDPISGHTALYWYRQSLGQGLEFLIYFQGNSAPDKSGLPSDRFSAERTGGSVSTLTIQRTQQEDSAVYLCASSPRAGLGTNEQFFGPGTRLTVL.

As for this clonotype: Possible read error: a much larger clone is one base away. Here the CDR3 omits its conserved ending phenylalanine or tryptophan, so a read error is the likely source. The gene calls are TRBV6-4 and TRBJ2-3; no clear D gene. Germline CDR1 MRHNA, CDR2 SNTAGT. V was shortened by 5 bases and J by 4 bases, with 19 bases between the two germline ends. The CDR3 contains 16 residues. CDR3 sequence: CASSPSVFGRADTQYS. The CDR3, as DNA: TGTGCCAGCAGTCCGTCAGTGTTCGGTAGGGCAGATACGCAGTATTCT.

The chain links TRBV11-2 to TRBJ2-3, with TRBD2 matching over 7 bases. The CDR3 is made up of 15 amino acids. V trimming: 1 base; J trimming: 7 bases; junction bases outside the gene matches: 8. Germline V gene data show CDR1 as SGHAT and CDR2 as FQNNGV. The CDR3 reads CASSLGLAEGNTQYF. CDR3 in DNA: TGTGCCAGCAGCTTAGGGCTAGCGGAGGGGAATACGCAGTATTTT.

The V gene is TRBV20-1, the J gene TRBJ1-5; 7 positions match TRBD1. Germline lookup yields CDR1 DFQATT and CDR2 SNEGSKA (reference sequence). V dropped 3 bases and J dropped 5; count of bases not matched to a gene: 7. The CDR3 extends over 14 amino acids. CDR3 DNA sequence: TGCAGTGCTAGTCCAGGGGGACCGGATCAGCCCCAGCATTTT. This translates into CSASPGGPDQPQHF.

The chain employs TRBV30 and TRBJ1-1; D remains ambiguous. The germline V and J ends were trimmed by 8 bases and 3 bases, with 16 bases remaining between them. Looked up from germline, CDR1 is GTSNPN and CDR2 is SVGIG (reference sequence). The CDR3 runs to 13 residues. The CDR3 loop is CAGEIDIHTEAFF. CDR3 DNA: TGTGCCGGAGAGATCGACATCCACACTGAAGCTTTCTTT. Full variable domain (outside the CDR3, taken from reference TRBV30 and TRBJ1-1): SQTIHQWPATLVQPVGSPLSLECTVEGTSNPNLYWYRQAAGRGLQLLFYSVGIGQISSEVPQNLSASRPQDRQFILSSKKLLLSDSGFYLCAGEIDIHTEAFFGQGTRLTVV.

This clonotype has a handful of counts. This chain connects TRBV11-2 to TRBJ2-1; a possible D gene is TRBD2 (7 bases). Germline lookup yields CDR1 SGHAT and CDR2 FQNNGV. The V end lost 3 bases, the J end lost 1 base, and 16 bases lay between the germline ends. The CDR3 is 17 residues long. CDR3 nucleotide sequence: TGTGCCAGCAGCTTTAGGGTAGGGGGGGCTTCCTACAATGAGCAGTTCTTC. Its protein is CASSFRVGGASYNEQFF.

The table lists this clonotype with many counts. J is TRBJ2-3 and V is TRBV30; tentative D call: TRBD2 (5 bases). CDR3 length: 16 residues. Germline CDR1 and CDR2: GTSNPN and SVGIG (reference sequence). V was trimmed by 0 bases and J by 1 base, leaving 14 bases between them. The CDR3 reads CAWSVGGLPGTDTQYF. CDR3 coding DNA: TGTGCCTGGAGTGTAGGAGGACTTCCGGGCACAGATACGCAGTATTTT.

This clonotype was recorded a few times. The J gene is TRBJ2-5, the V gene TRBV6-5, with a weak D call TRBD1 (6 bases). The V end lost 0 bases, the J end lost 9 bases, and 17 bases lay between the germline ends. The CDR3 has 15 residues. Germline V gene lookup returns CDR1 MNHEY and CDR2 SVGAGI. CDR3 sequence (DNA): TGTGCCAGCAGTTACTCGGCAGGGGAGCTGGAACCCCAGTACTTC. Encoded protein: CASSYSAGELEPQYF.

This clonotype showed up just a few times. The CDR3 spells CASSPGQGAHEQYF. In nucleotides, the CDR3 is TGTGCCAGCAGCCCGGGACAGGGGGCCCACGAGCAGTACTTC. The chain combines TRBV7-6 with TRBJ2-7, with 12 bases fitting TRBD1. The CDR3 has 14 amino acids. Per the germline V gene, CDR1 is SGHVS and CDR2 is FNYEAQ. V was pared by 5 bases and J by 5 bases, with 4 bases of the junction left unmatched.

This clonotype has just a few counts. The rearrangement links TRBV9 to TRBJ2-2; D might be TRBD1 (5 bases). Germline lookup yields CDR1 SGDLS and CDR2 YYNGEE. The CDR3 covers 14 residues. V was pared by 0 bases and J by 8 bases, with 11 bases between. The CDR3, as DNA: TGTGCCAGCAGCGTAGTCGACAGAAGAGGGGAGCTGTTTTTT. This gives the protein CASSVVDRRGELFF.

The sample holds many counts of this clonotype. The V gene is TRBV7-9, the J gene TRBJ2-5; 7 nucleotides agree with TRBD1. The CDR3 has 14 residues. Looked up from germline, CDR1 is SEHNR and CDR2 is FQNEAQ (reference sequence). Trimming took 5 bases from V and 4 from J; bases not matched to a gene: 7. CDR3 DNA sequence: TGTGCCAGCAGCATGACAGGGCCTGGAGAGACCCAGTACTTC. Translation gives CASSMTGPGETQYF.

This clonotype has just a few counts. The chain has TRBV6-1 and TRBJ2-2, with 11 positions matching TRBD2. Germline lookup yields CDR1 MNHNS and CDR2 SASEGT. The CDR3 has 14 amino acids. With V trimmed by 7 bases and J by 5 bases, 3 bases remained unmatched. The chain's CDR3 is CASTASGGTGELFF. CDR3 sequence (DNA): TGTGCCAGCACGGCTAGCGGGGGGACCGGGGAGCTGTTTTTT.

This clonotype was detected only a few times. The V and J genes are TRBV10-1 and TRBJ2-7; 9 bases agree with TRBD1. The J segment lost 3 bases and the V segment lost 5 bases, leaving 8 bases of the junction unmatched. From germline, CDR1 is WNHNN and CDR2 SYGVQD (reference sequence). The CDR3 has 15 residues. CDR3 amino acids: CASSPYRQGVYEQYF. The CDR3, as DNA: TGCGCCAGCAGTCCATACAGACAGGGGGTCTACGAGCAGTACTTC.

The genes are TRBV28 and TRBJ1-2; the match to TRBD1 covers 8 bases. V was clipped by 5 bases and J by 4 bases; unmatched bases: 3. This CDR3 contains 13 residues. Germline values: CDR1 MDHEN, CDR2 SYDVKM. The DNA of the CDR3 is TGTGCCAGCAGTGTAACAGGGGGCTATGGCTACACCTTC. Its protein is CASSVTGGYGYTF.

This chain links TRBV6-5 with TRBJ2-1; D unresolved. The length of the CDR3 is 16 residues. Trimming took 6 bases from V and 4 from J, leaving 19 bases between them. The germline V gene has CDR1 MNHEY and CDR2 SVGAGI. The CDR3 nucleotides are TGTGCCAGCAGCTCCCGCCTGACCCTGGGGTACAATGAGCAGTTCTTC. Translated, it gives CASSSRLTLGYNEQFF.

Regarding this clonotype: Possible read error: a much larger clone is one base away. The chain links TRBV11-2 to TRBJ2-7; D not certain. Trimming left V 5 bases short and J 5 bases short, with 13 bases between. Germline V gene lookup returns CDR1 SGHAT and CDR2 FQNNGV. CDR3 length equals 13 residues. The CDR3 loop is CASSPPAADEQYF. DNA for the CDR3: TGTGCCAGCAGCCCCCCCGCGGCGGACGAGCAGTACTTC.